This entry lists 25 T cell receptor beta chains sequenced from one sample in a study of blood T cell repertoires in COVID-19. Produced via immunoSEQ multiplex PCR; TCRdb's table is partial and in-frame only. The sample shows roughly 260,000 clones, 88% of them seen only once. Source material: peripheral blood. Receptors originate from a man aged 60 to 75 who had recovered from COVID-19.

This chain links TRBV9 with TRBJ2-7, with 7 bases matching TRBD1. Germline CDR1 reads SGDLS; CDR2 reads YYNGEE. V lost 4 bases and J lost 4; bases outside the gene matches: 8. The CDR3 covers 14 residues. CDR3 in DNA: TGTGCCAGCAGCCCGCGGACAGGCAGTTACGAGCAGTACTTC. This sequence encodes CASSPRTGSYEQYF.

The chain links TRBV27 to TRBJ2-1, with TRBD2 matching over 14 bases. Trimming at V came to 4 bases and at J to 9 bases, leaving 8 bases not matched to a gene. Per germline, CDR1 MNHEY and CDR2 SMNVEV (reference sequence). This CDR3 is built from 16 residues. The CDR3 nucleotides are TGTGCCAGCAGTTCCCGACTAGCGGGGGGGCATAGTGAGCAGTTCTTC. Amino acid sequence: CASSSRLAGGHSEQFF.

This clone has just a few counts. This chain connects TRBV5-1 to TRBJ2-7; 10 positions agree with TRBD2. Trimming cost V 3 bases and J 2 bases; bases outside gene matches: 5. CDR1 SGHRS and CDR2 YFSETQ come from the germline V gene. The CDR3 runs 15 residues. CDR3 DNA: TGCGCCAGCAGCTCCACTAGCGGGGCTACCTACGAGCAGTACTTC. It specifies CASSSTSGATYEQYF.

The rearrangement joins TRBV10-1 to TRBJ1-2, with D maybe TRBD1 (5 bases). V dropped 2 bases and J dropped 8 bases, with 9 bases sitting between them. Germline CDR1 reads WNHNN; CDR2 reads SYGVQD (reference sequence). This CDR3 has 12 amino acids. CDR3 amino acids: CASSEGGLGYTF. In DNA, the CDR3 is TGCGCCAGCAGTGAGGGGGGACTAGGCTACACCTTC.

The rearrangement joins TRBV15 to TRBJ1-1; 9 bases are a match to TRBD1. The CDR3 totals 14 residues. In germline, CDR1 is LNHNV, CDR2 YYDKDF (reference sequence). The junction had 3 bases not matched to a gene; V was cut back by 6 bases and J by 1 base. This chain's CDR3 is CATRPDRGNTEAFF. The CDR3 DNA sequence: TGTGCCACCAGACCGGACAGGGGGAACACTGAAGCTTTCTTT.

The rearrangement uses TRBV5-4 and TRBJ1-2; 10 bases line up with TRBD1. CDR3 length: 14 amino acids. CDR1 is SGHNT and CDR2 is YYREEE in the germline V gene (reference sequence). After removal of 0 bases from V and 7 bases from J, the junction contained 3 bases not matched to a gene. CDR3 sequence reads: CASSLGQGASGYTF. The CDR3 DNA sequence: TGTGCCAGCAGCTTGGGACAGGGGGCCTCTGGCTACACCTTC.

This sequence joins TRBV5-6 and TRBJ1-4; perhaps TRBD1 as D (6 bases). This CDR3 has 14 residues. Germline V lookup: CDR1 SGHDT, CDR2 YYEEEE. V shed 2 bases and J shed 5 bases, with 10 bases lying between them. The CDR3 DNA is TGTGCCAGCAGCTTCGGACAGTCGAATGAAAAACTGTTTTTT. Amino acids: CASSFGQSNEKLFF.

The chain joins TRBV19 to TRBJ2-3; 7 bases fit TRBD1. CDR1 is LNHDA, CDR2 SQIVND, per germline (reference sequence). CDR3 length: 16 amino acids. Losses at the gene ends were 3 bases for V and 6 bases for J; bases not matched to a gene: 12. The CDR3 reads CASSMEAGGGSDTQYF. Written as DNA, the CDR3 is TGTGCCAGTAGTATGGAGGCAGGGGGTGGATCGGATACGCAGTATTTT.

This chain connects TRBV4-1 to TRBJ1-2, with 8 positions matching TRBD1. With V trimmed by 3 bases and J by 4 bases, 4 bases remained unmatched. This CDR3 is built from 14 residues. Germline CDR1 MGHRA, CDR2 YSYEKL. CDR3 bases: TGCGCCAGCAGCCAGGACAGGGCTGTCTATGGCTACACCTTC. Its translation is CASSQDRAVYGYTF.

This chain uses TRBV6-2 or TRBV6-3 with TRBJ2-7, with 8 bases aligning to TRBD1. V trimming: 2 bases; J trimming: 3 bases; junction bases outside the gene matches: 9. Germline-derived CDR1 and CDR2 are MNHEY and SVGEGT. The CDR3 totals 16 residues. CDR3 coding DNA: TGTGCCAGCAGTTACCCTGGGCAGGGGGCCTTCTACGAGCAGTACTTC. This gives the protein CASSYPGQGAFYEQYF.

The CDR3: CASSDYRDRGLGSYEQYF. CDR3 nucleotide sequence: TGCGCCAGCAGCGATTACCGGGACAGGGGCTTAGGGTCCTACGAGCAGTACTTC. The chain couples TRBV5-1 to TRBJ2-7, with 10 bases matching TRBD1. This CDR3 is 18 amino acids long. Per germline, CDR1 SGHRS and CDR2 YFSETQ. V shed 4 bases, J shed 1 base, and the junction held 14 bases outside the gene matches.

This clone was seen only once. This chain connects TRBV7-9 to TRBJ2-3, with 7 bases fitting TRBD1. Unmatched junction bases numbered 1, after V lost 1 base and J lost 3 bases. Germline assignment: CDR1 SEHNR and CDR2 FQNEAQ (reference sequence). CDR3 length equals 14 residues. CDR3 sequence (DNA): TGTGCCAGCAGCTTAGGGGACAGTACAGATACGCAGTATTTT. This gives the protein CASSLGDSTDTQYF.

The CDR3 region is CASSPTGRNSPLHF. CDR3 coding DNA: TGTGCCAGTAGTCCGACAGGGAGGAATTCACCCCTCCACTTT. The genes are TRBV19 and TRBJ1-6; 7 positions agree with TRBD1. The CDR3 covers 14 residues. Looked up from germline, CDR1 is LNHDA and CDR2 is SQIVND (reference sequence). The V and J ends lost 5 bases and 7 bases, in that order; junction bases with no gene match: 5.

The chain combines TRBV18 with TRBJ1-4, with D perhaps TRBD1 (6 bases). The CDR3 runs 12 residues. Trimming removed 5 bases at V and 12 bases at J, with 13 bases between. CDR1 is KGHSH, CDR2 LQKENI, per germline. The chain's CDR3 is CASSNRDPELFF. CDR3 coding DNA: TGTGCCAGCTCAAACAGGGACCCCGAACTGTTTTTT.

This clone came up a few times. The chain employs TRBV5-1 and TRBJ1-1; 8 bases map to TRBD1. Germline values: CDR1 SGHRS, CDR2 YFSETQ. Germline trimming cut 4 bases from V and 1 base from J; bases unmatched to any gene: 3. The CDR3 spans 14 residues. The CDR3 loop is CASSGGTGNTEAFF. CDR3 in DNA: TGCGCCAGCAGCGGTGGGACAGGGAACACTGAAGCTTTCTTT. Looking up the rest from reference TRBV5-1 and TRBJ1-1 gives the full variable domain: KAGVTQTPRYLIKTRGQQVTLSCSPISGHRSVSWYQQTPGQGLQFLFEYFSETQRNKGNFPGRFSGRQFSNSRSEMNVSTLELGDSALYLCASSGGTGNTEAFFGQGTRLTVV.

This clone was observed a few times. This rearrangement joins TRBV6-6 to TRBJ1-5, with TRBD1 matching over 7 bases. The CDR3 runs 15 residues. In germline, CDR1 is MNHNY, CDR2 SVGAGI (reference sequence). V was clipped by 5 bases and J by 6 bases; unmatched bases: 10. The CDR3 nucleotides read TGTGCCAGCAGTAACGGACGACAGGGCGGTCAGCCCCAGCATTTT. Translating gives CASSNGRQGGQPQHF.

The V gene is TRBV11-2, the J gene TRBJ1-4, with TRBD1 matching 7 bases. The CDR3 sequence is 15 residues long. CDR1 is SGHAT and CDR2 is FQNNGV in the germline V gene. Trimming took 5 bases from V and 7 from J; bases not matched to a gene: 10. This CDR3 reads CASSLSKGAGEKLFF. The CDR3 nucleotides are TGTGCCAGCAGCCTTAGCAAGGGGGCAGGTGAAAAACTGTTTTTT.

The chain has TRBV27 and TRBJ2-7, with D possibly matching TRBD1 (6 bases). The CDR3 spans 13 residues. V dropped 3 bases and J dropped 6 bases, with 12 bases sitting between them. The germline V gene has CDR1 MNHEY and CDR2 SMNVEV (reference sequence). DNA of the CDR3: TGTGCCAGCAGTTTTAGGGGGTCGGCCGAGCAGTACTTC. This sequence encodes CASSFRGSAEQYF.

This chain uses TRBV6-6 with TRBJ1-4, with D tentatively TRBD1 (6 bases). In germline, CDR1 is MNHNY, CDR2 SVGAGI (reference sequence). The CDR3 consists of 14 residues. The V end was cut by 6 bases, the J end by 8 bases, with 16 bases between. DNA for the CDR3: TGTGCCAGCAGCCAGACAGGAGTAGAGGAAAAACTGTTTTTT. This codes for CASSQTGVEEKLFF.

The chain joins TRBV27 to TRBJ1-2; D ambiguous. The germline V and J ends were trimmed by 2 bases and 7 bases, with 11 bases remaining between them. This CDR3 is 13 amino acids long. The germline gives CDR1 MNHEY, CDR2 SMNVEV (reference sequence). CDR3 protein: CASSLIPRRGYTF. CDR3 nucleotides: TGTGCCAGCAGTTTAATACCCAGGCGTGGCTACACCTTC.

The DNA for the CDR3 is TGTGCCAGCAGCCCTCAACTAGCGGGGGTTGGCACAGATACGCAGTATTTT. Translated, it gives CASSPQLAGVGTDTQYF. The V and J genes are TRBV5-4 and TRBJ2-3; 11 nucleotides match TRBD2. The CDR3 totals 17 residues. The germline V gene encodes CDR1 SGHNT and CDR2 YYREEE (reference sequence). Unmatched junction bases numbered 8, after V lost 4 bases and J lost 1 base. The variable domain in full, with the rest retrieved from reference TRBV5-4 and TRBJ2-3, is ETGVTQSPTHLIKTRGQQVTLRCSSQSGHNTVSWYQQALGQGPQFIFQYYREEENGRGNFPPRFSGLQFPNYSSELNVNALELDDSALYLCASSPQLAGVGTDTQYFGPGTRLTVL.

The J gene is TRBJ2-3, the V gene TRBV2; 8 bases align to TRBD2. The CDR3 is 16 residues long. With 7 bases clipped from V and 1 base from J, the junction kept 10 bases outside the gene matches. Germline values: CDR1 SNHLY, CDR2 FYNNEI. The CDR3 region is CASTQGQAGGTDTQYF. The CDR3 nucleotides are TGTGCCAGCACCCAAGGCCAAGCGGGGGGCACAGATACGCAGTATTTT.

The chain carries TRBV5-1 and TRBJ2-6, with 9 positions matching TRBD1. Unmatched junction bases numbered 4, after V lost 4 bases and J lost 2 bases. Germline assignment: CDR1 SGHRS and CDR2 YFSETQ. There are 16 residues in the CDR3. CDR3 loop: CASSAQGAPGANVLTF. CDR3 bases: TGCGCCAGCAGCGCACAGGGGGCCCCTGGGGCCAACGTCCTGACTTTC.

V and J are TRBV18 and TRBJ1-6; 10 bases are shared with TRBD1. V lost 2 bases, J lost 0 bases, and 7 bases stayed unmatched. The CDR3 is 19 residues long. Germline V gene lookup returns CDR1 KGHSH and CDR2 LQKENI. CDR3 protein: CASSPSGTGVLSYNSPLHF. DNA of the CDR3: TGTGCCAGCTCACCATCCGGGACAGGGGTCCTCTCCTATAATTCACCCCTCCACTTT.

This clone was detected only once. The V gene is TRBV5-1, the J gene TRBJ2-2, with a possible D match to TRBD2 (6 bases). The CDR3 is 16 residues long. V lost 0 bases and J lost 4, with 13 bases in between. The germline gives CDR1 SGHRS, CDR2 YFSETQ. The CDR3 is CASSLARESGTGELFF. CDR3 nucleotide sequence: TGCGCCAGCAGCTTGGCCCGGGAGTCAGGCACCGGGGAGCTGTTTTTT.